The rows below give T cell receptor beta chains drawn from one sample of a study of Ad26.COV2.S vaccination and SARS-CoV-2 variants. Using immunoSEQ multiplex PCR, the repertoire was profiled, and TCRdb retains in-frame clones only, with some absent. The data hold about 350,000 clones, with 85% observed a single time. This material consisted of peripheral blood, taken in a trial of Ad26.COV2.S vaccine versus placebo. The receptors derive from a person between 18 and 60 years old who received the Ad26.COV2.S COVID-19 vaccine or a placebo. CDR3s include the opening cysteine and the closing phenylalanine or tryptophan. Each record gives: D gene, J gene, V gene, CDR3 protein. D genes are given only for firm matches.

. TRBJ2-7 TRBV14 CASSHLRVYEQYF
TRBD1 TRBJ1-4 TRBV6-2/TRBV6-3 CASSYEGRGRSGFATNEKLFF
. TRBJ2-2 TRBV7-9 CASSLAFEFKGVTGELFF
TRBD1 TRBJ1-5 TRBV7-2 CASSLGTGFEQPQHF
TRBD2 TRBJ2-7 TRBV11-3 CASSNCGGFGYEQYF
TRBD2 TRBJ2-7 TRBV7-9 CASSLKSSGNYEQYF
. TRBJ2-7 TRBV12-3/TRBV12-4 CASSPRQHYEQYF
. TRBJ2-7 TRBV3-1/TRBV3-2 CASSLLFRDSYEQYF
TRBD2 TRBJ2-5 TRBV7-2 CASSRLGGGAAETQYF
TRBD1 TRBJ2-5 TRBV7-7 CASSPLGQGIQTQYF
. TRBJ1-3 TRBV5-4 CASSDQGPGNTIYF
. TRBJ1-5 TRBV7-9 CASSLLSNQPQHF
TRBD1 TRBJ2-4 TRBV7-9 CASSPRTGGENIQYF
TRBD2 TRBJ2-1 TRBV4-3 CASSQDGTSADEQFF
TRBD2 TRBJ2-7 TRBV20-1 CSASSGKSSYEQYF
. TRBJ1-1 TRBV6-5 CASSYSILTNTEAFF
TRBD1 TRBJ1-4 TRBV5-4 CASSLEGALGEKLFF
. TRBJ1-5 TRBV12-3/TRBV12-4 CASSFTTNQPQHF
. TRBJ2-3 TRBV9 CASSVRAQGTDTQYF
TRBD2 TRBJ2-2 TRBV5-1 CASSLEPSGNTGELFF
TRBD2 TRBJ2-7 TRBV9 CASSDRDYPPSEQYF
. TRBJ2-7 TRBV25-1 CASRGDVVYEQYF
. TRBJ1-5 TRBV6-5 CASSIRGSFQPQHF
TRBD1 TRBJ2-2 TRBV27 CASSLIRTGNTGELFF
. TRBJ1-1 TRBV30 CAWLSIGTEAFF
. TRBJ1-1 TRBV5-1 CASSRDWGSEAFF
TRBD1 TRBJ2-6 TRBV6-2/TRBV6-3 CASSSKGQESSGANVLTF
TRBD1 TRBJ1-5 TRBV28 CASSPGTGGYQPQHF
TRBD1 TRBJ1-5 TRBV3-1/TRBV3-2 CASSQRTGGVQPQHF
. TRBJ2-1 TRBV7-8 CASSPEGYEQFF
TRBD2 TRBJ2-3 TRBV18 CASSPYSGGALTDTQYF
TRBD2 TRBJ2-1 TRBV5-5 CASSLMAGAGGNEQFF
. TRBJ1-3 TRBV6-5 CASSYPSNSGNTIYF
. TRBJ2-5 TRBV5-4 CASSAATGGGQETQYF
. TRBJ2-3 TRBV29-1 CSLRTDLTDTQYF
TRBD2 TRBJ2-3 TRBV5-1 CASSPHKLAGGPATQYF
. TRBJ2-7 TRBV2 CASSAGGAGSEQYF
TRBD2 TRBJ2-5 TRBV7-2 CASSRTAPTSGSSRETQYF
TRBD2 TRBJ2-5 TRBV5-1 CASSPIAGVETQYF
TRBD1 TRBJ1-1 TRBV11-2 CASSFRGWRQNTEAFF
TRBD1 TRBJ2-6 TRBV29-1 CSVGTGGSGANVLTF